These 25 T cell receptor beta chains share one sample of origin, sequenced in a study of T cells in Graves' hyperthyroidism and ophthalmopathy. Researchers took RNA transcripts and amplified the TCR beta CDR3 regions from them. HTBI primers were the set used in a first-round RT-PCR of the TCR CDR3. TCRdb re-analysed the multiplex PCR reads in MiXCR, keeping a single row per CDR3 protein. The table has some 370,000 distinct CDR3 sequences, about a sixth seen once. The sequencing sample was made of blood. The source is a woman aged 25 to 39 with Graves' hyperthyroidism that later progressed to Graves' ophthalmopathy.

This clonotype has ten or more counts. CDR3 coding DNA: TGTGCCAGTAGTGTCGGGGCCAGTCGTGAGCAGTACTTC. Translating gives CASSVGASREQYF. This chain uses TRBV19 with TRBJ2-7; D possibly matches TRBD1 or TRBD2 (5 bases each). CDR3 length equals 13 residues. Germline V gene lookup returns CDR1 LNHDA and CDR2 SQIVND (reference sequence). V was cut by 5 bases and J by 7 bases, with 15 bases left in between.

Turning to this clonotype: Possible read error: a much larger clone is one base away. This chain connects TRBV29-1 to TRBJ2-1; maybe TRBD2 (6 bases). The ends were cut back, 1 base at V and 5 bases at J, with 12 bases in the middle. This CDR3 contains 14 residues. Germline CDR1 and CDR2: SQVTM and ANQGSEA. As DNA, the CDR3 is TGCAGCGTTGAAGGACTAGTGGGGGACAATGAGCAGTTCTTC. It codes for CSVEGLVGDNEQFF.

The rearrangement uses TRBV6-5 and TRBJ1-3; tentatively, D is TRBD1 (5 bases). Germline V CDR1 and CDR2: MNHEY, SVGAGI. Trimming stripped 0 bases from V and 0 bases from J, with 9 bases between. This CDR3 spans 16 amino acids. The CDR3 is CASSYSRQSSGNTIYF. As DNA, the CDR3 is TGTGCCAGCAGTTACTCGAGACAGAGCTCTGGAAACACCATATATTTT.

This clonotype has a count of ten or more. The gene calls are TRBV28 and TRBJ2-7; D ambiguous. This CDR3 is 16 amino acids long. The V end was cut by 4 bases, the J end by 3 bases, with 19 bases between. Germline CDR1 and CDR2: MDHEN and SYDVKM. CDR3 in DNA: TGTGCCAGCAGTTCCTTTCCGGAGTCCTATTTCTACGAGCAGTACTTC. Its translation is CASSSFPESYFYEQYF.

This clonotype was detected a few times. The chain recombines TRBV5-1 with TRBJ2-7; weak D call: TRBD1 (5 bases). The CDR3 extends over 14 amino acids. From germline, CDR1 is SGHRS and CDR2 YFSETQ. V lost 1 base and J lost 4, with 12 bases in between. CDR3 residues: CASSLQTARYEQYF. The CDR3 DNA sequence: TGCGCCAGCAGCTTGCAGACAGCTAGATACGAGCAGTACTTC.

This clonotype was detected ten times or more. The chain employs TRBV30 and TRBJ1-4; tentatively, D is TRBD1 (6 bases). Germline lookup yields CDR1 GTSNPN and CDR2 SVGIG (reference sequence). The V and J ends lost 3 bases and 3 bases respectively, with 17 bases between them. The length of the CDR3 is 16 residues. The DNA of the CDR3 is TGTGCCTGGAGCAGAGCTACAGGGTCACCTAATGAAAAACTGTTTTTT. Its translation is CAWSRATGSPNEKLFF.

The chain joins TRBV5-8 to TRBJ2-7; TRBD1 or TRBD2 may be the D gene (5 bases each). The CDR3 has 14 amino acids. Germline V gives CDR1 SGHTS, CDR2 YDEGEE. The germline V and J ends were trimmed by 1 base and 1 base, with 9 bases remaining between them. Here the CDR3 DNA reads TGTGCCAGCAGCTTGTCCTGGGGGTCCTACGAGCAGTACTTC. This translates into CASSLSWGSYEQYF.

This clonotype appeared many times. The CDR3 bases are TGTGCCAGCACCCCCATAGGACGAGACAGATCCTACGAGCAGTACTTC. Residues: CASTPIGRDRSYEQYF. The chain combines TRBV6-1 with TRBJ2-7, with D possibly matching TRBD1 (5 bases). V was cut by 7 bases and J by 1 base, with 20 bases left in between. The V gene's germline CDR1 is MNHNS and CDR2 SASEGT. The CDR3 loop spans 16 amino acids.

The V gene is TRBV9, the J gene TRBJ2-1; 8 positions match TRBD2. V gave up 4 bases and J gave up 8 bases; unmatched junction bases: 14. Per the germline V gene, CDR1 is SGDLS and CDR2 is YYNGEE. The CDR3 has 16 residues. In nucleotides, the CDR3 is TGTGCCAGCAGCTTCTCAGCCGGGACTAGTATCGATGAGCAGTTCTTC. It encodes CASSFSAGTSIDEQFF. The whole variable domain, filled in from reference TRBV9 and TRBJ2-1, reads DSGVTQTPKHLITATGQRVTLRCSPRSGDLSVYWYQQSLDQGLQFLIQYYNGEERAKGNILERFSAQQFPDLHSELNLSSLELGDSALYFCASSFSAGTSIDEQFFGPGTRLTVL.

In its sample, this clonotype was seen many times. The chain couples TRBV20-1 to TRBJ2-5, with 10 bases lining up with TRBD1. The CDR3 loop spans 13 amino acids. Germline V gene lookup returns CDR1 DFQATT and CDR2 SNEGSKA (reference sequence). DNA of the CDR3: TGCAGGGTCAAAGACAGGGGGCTAGAGACCCAGTACTTC. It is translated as CRVKDRGLETQYF.

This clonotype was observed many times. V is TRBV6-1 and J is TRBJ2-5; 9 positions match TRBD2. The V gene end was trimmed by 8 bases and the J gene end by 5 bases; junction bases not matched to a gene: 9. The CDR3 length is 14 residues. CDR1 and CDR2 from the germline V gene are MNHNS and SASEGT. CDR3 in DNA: TGTGCCAGCGGCGGCGGGAGGGCCTCGGAGACCCAGTACTTC. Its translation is CASGGGRASETQYF.

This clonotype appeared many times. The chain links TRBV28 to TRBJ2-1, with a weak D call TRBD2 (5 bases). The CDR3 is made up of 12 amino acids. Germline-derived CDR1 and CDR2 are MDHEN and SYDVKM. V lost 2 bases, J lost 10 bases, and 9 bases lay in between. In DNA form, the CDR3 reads TGTGCCAGCAGTTTACAGCGGATGGAGCAGTTCTTC. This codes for CASSLQRMEQFF.

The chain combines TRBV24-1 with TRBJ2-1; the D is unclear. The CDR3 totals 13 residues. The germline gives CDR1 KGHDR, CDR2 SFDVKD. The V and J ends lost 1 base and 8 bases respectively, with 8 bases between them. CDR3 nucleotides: TGTGCCACCAGTGATTTACGAGGATATGAGCAGTTCTTC. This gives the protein CATSDLRGYEQFF.

The DNA of the CDR3 is TGTGCCAGCAGCCAAACGGGGGGCGGCGAAAAACTGTTTTTT. Amino acids: CASSQTGGGEKLFF. J is TRBJ1-4 and V is TRBV16; perhaps TRBD1 as D (6 bases). The V end was cut by 2 bases, the J end by 8 bases, with 12 bases between. The CDR3 contains 14 residues. Germline V gene data show CDR1 as KGHSY and CDR2 as FQNENV. The full variable domain, in which reference TRBV16 and TRBJ1-4 provide the parts outside the CDR3, is GEEVAQTPKHLVRGEGQKAKLYCAPIKGHSYVFWYQQVLKNEFKFLISFQNENVFDETGMPKERFSAKCLPNSPCSLEIQATKLEDSAVYFCASSQTGGGEKLFFGSGTQLSVL.

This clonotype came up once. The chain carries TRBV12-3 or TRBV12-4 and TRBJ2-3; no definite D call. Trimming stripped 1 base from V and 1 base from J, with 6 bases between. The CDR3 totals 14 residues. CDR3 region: CASSLGPGTDTQYF. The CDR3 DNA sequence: TGTGCCAGCAGTTTAGGCCCAGGCACAGATACGCAGTATTTT.

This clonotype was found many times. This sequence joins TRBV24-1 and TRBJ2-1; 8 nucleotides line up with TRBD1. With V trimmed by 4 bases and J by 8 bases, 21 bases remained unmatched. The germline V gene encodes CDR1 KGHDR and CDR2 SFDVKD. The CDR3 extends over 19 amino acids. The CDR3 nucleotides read TGTGCCACCAGTGACCCAGGGGGCCGATTTGATAATAGCGTGGATGAGCAGTTCTTC. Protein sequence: CATSDPGGRFDNSVDEQFF.

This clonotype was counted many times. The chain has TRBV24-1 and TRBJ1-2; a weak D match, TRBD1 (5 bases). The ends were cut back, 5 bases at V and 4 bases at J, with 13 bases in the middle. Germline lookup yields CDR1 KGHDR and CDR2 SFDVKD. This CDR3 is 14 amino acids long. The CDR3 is CATSARGSTYGYTF. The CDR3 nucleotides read TGTGCCACCAGTGCAAGGGGCAGCACCTATGGCTACACCTTC.

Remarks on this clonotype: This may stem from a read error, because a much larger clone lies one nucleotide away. In nucleotides, the CDR3 is TGCAGTGCTAGAGAACTAGTCGCCCCGAGCTCCTATAATTCACCCCTCCACTTT. Amino acids: CSARELVAPSSYNSPLHF. This sequence joins TRBV20-1 and TRBJ1-6; D is unclear. CDR1 DFQATT and CDR2 SNEGSKA come from the germline V gene (reference sequence). V was clipped by 0 bases and J by 0 bases, with 15 bases between them. This CDR3 comprises 18 residues.

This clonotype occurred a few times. CDR3 bases: TGCGCCAGCAGTGCGGGACAGTACAATGAGCAGTTCTTC. It yields the protein CASSAGQYNEQFF. The chain has TRBV10-1 and TRBJ2-1; 7 nucleotides match TRBD1. CDR3 length: 13 amino acids. V shed 4 bases and J 4 bases; nucleotides not matched to a gene: 1. CDR1 and CDR2 (germline): WNHNN, SYGVQD (reference sequence).

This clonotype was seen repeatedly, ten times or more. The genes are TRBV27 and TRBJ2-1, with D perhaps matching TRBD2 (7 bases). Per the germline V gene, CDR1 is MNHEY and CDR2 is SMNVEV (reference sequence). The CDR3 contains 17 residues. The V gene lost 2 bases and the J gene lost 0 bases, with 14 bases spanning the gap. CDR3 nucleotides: TGTGCCAGCAGTTTACACCAAAGGGGGGGCTCCTACAATGAGCAGTTCTTC. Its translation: CASSLHQRGGSYNEQFF.

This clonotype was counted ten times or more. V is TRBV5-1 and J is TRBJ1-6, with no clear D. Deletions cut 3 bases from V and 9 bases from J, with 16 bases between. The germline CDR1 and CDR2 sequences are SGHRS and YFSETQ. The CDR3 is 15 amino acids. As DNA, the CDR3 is TGCGCCAGCAGCTCGGTGGGCCCTAGAGCTTCACCCCTCCACTTT. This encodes CASSSVGPRASPLHF.

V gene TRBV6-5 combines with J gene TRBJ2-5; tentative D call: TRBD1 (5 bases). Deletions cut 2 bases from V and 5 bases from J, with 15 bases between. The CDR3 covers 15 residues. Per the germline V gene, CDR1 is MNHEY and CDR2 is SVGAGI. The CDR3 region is CASSYKLGVVETQYF. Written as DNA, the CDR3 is TGTGCCAGCAGTTACAAGTTAGGGGTTGTTGAGACCCAGTACTTC.

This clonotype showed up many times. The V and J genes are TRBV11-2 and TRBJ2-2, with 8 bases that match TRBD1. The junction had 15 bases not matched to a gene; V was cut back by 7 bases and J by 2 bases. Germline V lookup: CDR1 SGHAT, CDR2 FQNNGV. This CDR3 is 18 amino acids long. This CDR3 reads CASTPGVDRGGNTGELFF. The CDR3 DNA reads TGTGCCAGCACCCCCGGGGTCGACAGGGGCGGTAACACCGGGGAGCTGTTTTTT.

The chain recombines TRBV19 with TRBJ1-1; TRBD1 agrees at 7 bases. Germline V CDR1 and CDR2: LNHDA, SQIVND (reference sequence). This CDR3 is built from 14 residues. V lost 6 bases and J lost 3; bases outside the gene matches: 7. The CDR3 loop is CASRDDRDYTEAFF. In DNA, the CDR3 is TGTGCCAGTAGGGACGACAGGGACTACACTGAAGCTTTCTTT.

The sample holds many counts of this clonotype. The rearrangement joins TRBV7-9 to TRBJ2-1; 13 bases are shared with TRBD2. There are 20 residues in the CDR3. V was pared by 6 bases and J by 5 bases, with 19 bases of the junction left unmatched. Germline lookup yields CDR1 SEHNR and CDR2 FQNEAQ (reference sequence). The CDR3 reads CASSRGLAGVRVPRNNEQFF. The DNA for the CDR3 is TGTGCCAGCAGTCGAGGACTAGCGGGGGTTCGGGTGCCACGGAACAATGAGCAGTTCTTC. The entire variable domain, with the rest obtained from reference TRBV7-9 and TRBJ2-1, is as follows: DTGVSQNPRHKITKRGQNVTFRCDPISEHNRLYWYRQTLGQGPEFLTYFQNEAQLEKSRLLSDRFSAERPKGSFSTLEIQRTEQGDSAMYLCASSRGLAGVRVPRNNEQFFGPGTRLTVL.